This entry lists 27 T cell receptor beta chains sequenced from one sample in a study of blood T cell repertoires in COVID-19. This table comes from immunoSEQ multiplex PCR, and its TCRdb copy is limited to in-frame clones, with some not included. The sample shows 55,000 to 70,000 clones, 87% of them seen only once. Sequencing was carried out using peripheral blood. All receptors come from a woman of 80 years or more with COVID-19, enrolled during active disease.

This clone was observed once. The chain couples TRBV19 to TRBJ1-5; tentative D call: TRBD1 (6 bases). This CDR3 is 14 amino acids long. The germline V and J ends were trimmed by 2 bases and 4 bases, with 9 bases remaining between them. Germline-derived CDR1 and CDR2 are LNHDA and SQIVND (reference sequence). CDR3 region: CASSITGPNQPQHF. The CDR3 DNA follows: TGTGCCAGTAGTATAACAGGGCCGAATCAGCCCCAGCATTTT.

Only one count was recorded for this clone. This chain uses TRBV3-1 (or the pseudogene TRBV3-2) with TRBJ1-2; TRBD1 matches at 7 bases. Germline V gives CDR1 LGHDT, CDR2 YNNKEL (reference sequence). V shed 2 bases, J shed 7 bases, and the junction held 7 bases outside the gene matches. The length of the CDR3 is 14 residues. The CDR3 is CASSQLDRDGGYTF. In nucleotides, the CDR3 is TGTGCCAGCAGCCAATTAGACAGGGATGGTGGCTACACCTTC.

This chain uses TRBV9 with TRBJ2-3; 9 bases match TRBD2. V was clipped by 0 bases and J by 1 base; unmatched bases: 6. This CDR3 spans 17 amino acids. CDR1 and CDR2 (germline): SGDLS, YYNGEE. In nucleotides, the CDR3 is TGTGCCAGCAGCGTAGGAGCGGGGGGCCGTGGCACAGATACGCAGTATTTT. Translating gives CASSVGAGGRGTDTQYF.

Note on this clone: Relative to the germline gene, one junction end is altered; a read error may explain this. This sample includes further DNA sequences coding for the same CDR3. J is TRBJ2-1 and V is TRBV15; 7 nucleotides agree with TRBD1. In germline, CDR1 is LNHNV, CDR2 YYDKDF (reference sequence). The CDR3 runs 16 residues. The CDR3 reads CATSRARGGGYNEQFF. CDR3 in DNA: TGTGCCACTAGCAGAGCCCGAGGGGGCGGCTACAATGAGCAGTTCTTC.

V gene TRBV5-1 combines with J gene TRBJ2-3, with D perhaps matching TRBD2 (7 bases). With 4 bases removed from V and 4 bases from J, the gap between germline ends came to 16 bases. The CDR3 is made up of 15 amino acids. Germline V lookup: CDR1 SGHRS, CDR2 YFSETQ. The DNA of the CDR3 is TGCGCCAGCAGCCTCGATTGGGGGGGCGCAGATACGCAGTATTTT. Translated, it gives CASSLDWGGADTQYF.

The V call is TRBV18, the J call TRBJ1-2; the D gene is possibly TRBD1 (5 bases). Germline values: CDR1 KGHSH, CDR2 LQKENI. V was cut by 4 bases and J by 6 bases, with 12 bases left in between. There are 13 residues in the CDR3. The CDR3 DNA sequence: TGTGCCAGCTCACGTCGGGACTCCAATGGCTACACCTTC. It codes for CASSRRDSNGYTF.

This clone was seen more than once but under ten times. This chain joins TRBV30 and TRBJ2-6; D perhaps matches TRBD2 (6 bases). V was trimmed by 3 bases and J by 0 bases, leaving 15 bases between them. Germline assignment: CDR1 GTSNPN and CDR2 SVGIG (reference sequence). The CDR3 is 17 residues long. CDR3 bases: TGTGCCTGGAGCCGGGCGGGACGGATCTCTGGGGCCAACGTCCTGACTTTC. It yields the protein CAWSRAGRISGANVLTF.

The chain combines TRBV5-4 with TRBJ2-7; 11 bases align to TRBD1. V lost 0 bases, J lost 3 bases, and 2 bases stayed unmatched. The CDR3 covers 15 residues. Germline V gene lookup returns CDR1 SGHNT and CDR2 YYREEE (reference sequence). The CDR3 sequence is CASSLGGTGGYEQYF. As DNA, the CDR3 is TGTGCCAGCAGCTTGGGAGGGACAGGGGGCTACGAGCAGTACTTC.

CDR3 region: CASSGLRDRARHYTF. In DNA, the CDR3 is TGTGCCAGCAGCGGACTCCGGGACAGGGCGCGCCACTACACCTTC. The chain carries TRBV6-5 and TRBJ1-2; 9 bases match TRBD1. Per the germline V gene, CDR1 is MNHEY and CDR2 is SVGAGI. The CDR3 is made up of 15 amino acids. V trimming: 6 bases; J trimming: 10 bases; junction bases outside the gene matches: 15.

The chain employs TRBV7-8 and TRBJ2-3, with 10 bases identical to TRBD1. The V segment lost 5 bases and the J segment 1 base; nucleotides outside the gene matches: 6. Per the germline V gene, CDR1 is SGHVS and CDR2 is FQNEAQ. This CDR3 is 16 amino acids long. CDR3 sequence: CASSGDRGSGTDTQYF. DNA for the CDR3: TGTGCCAGCAGCGGGGACAGGGGTTCGGGCACAGATACGCAGTATTTT.

V is TRBV25-1 and J is TRBJ2-1, with TRBD2 as a possible D gene (6 bases). Per the germline V gene, CDR1 is MGHDK and CDR2 is SYGVNS. V was shortened by 10 bases and J by 6 bases, with 16 bases between the two germline ends. The CDR3 consists of 13 residues. CDR3 residues: CATLGGGPNEQFF. The CDR3 nucleotides read TGTGCCACCCTGGGGGGTGGTCCCAATGAGCAGTTCTTC.

This clone has a single count. V is TRBV27 and J is TRBJ2-1, with TRBD1 matching over 9 bases. V shed 0 bases and J 7 bases; nucleotides not matched to a gene: 7. The germline V gene encodes CDR1 MNHEY and CDR2 SMNVEV (reference sequence). CDR3 size: 16 residues. The DNA for the CDR3 is TGTGCCAGCAGTTTATCGGGGACAGGGTATTATAATGAGCAGTTCTTC. It translates to CASSLSGTGYYNEQFF.

The V call is TRBV15, the J call TRBJ1-2; 7 bases are a match to TRBD1. The CDR3 is 14 amino acids. Germline values: CDR1 LNHNV, CDR2 YYDKDF (reference sequence). With 1 base clipped from V and 2 bases from J, the junction kept 1 base outside the gene matches. The CDR3 is CATSRVGQNYGYTF. DNA for the CDR3: TGTGCCACCAGCAGAGTGGGACAGAACTATGGCTACACCTTC.

The chain links TRBV2 to TRBJ1-5; no reliable D call. CDR3 length: 15 amino acids. The germline V and J ends were trimmed by 6 bases and 3 bases, with 15 bases remaining between them. Looked up from germline, CDR1 is SNHLY and CDR2 is FYNNEI. CDR3 in DNA: TGTGCCAGCAGACCGGCCCCGGGTAACAATCAGCCCCAGCATTTT. Its protein is CASRPAPGNNQPQHF. Full variable domain (outside the CDR3, taken from reference TRBV2 and TRBJ1-5): EPEVTQTPSHQVTQMGQEVILRCVPISNHLYFYWYRQILGQKVEFLVSFYNNEISEKSEIFDDQFSVERPDGSNFTLKIRSTKLEDSAMYFCASRPAPGNNQPQHFGDGTRLSIL.

The chain combines TRBV7-9 with TRBJ1-2; 8 bases agree with TRBD1. The V segment lost 5 bases and the J segment 8 bases; nucleotides outside the gene matches: 10. CDR1 and CDR2 from the germline V gene are SEHNR and FQNEAQ (reference sequence). The CDR3 loop spans 14 amino acids. This CDR3 reads CASSAAGQGGGYTF. CDR3 in DNA: TGTGCCAGCAGCGCCGCTGGACAGGGAGGCGGCTACACCTTC.

The chain recombines TRBV3-1 (or the pseudogene TRBV3-2) with TRBJ1-2; D is uncertain. With 1 base removed from V and 8 bases from J, the gap between germline ends came to 17 bases. The germline V gene has CDR1 LGHDT and CDR2 YNNKEL (reference sequence). The CDR3 sequence is 15 residues long. In nucleotides, the CDR3 is TGTGCCAGCAGCCAAGCCGGACGAAGAGGGTCCGGCTACACCTTC. Encoded protein: CASSQAGRRGSGYTF.

This chain connects TRBV10-3 to TRBJ2-7; 8 nucleotides match TRBD1. With V trimmed by 4 bases and J by 5 bases, 4 bases remained unmatched. This CDR3 is 13 amino acids long. From germline, CDR1 is ENHRY and CDR2 SYGVKD. CDR3 DNA sequence: TGTGCCATCAGTGGACAGGGGTATAACGAGCAGTACTTC. Its translation: CAISGQGYNEQYF.

The chain has TRBV19 and TRBJ2-5; 9 bases align to TRBD1. Germline V gives CDR1 LNHDA, CDR2 SQIVND (reference sequence). Germline trimming cut 6 bases from V and 5 bases from J; bases unmatched to any gene: 10. CDR3 length: 15 amino acids. The DNA of the CDR3 is TGTGCCAGTAGAACAGGGGGCGGGTCGCGGGAGACCCAGTACTTC. This codes for CASRTGGGSRETQYF.

This clone has just a few counts. The rearrangement joins TRBV14 to TRBJ2-1; D remains unclear. Germline V gene data show CDR1 as SGHDN and CDR2 as FVKESK. This CDR3 comprises 15 residues. Deletions cut 0 bases from V and 2 bases from J, with 8 bases between. The CDR3 loop is CASSQDRRTYNEQFF. The CDR3 nucleotides are TGTGCCAGCAGCCAAGATCGTAGAACCTACAATGAGCAGTTCTTC.

This clone has a single count. The chain combines TRBV9 with TRBJ2-7; 8 nucleotides match TRBD1. The ends lost 4 bases at V and 4 bases at J; junction bases unmatched: 10. CDR3 length equals 15 residues. CDR1 and CDR2 (germline): SGDLS, YYNGEE. Here the CDR3 DNA reads TGTGCCAGCAGCACCCAAGCAGGGGGCGTATACGAGCAGTACTTC. Its protein is CASSTQAGGVYEQYF.

This sequence joins TRBV4-2 and TRBJ1-5; D is unresolved. The CDR3 covers 18 residues. The germline CDR1 and CDR2 sequences are LGHNA and YNFKEQ. V lost 1 base, J lost 0 bases, and 16 bases lay in between. The CDR3 DNA sequence: TGTGCCAGCAGCCAAGGAATCCGCGGAGATTATAGCAATCAGCCCCAGCATTTT. This sequence encodes CASSQGIRGDYSNQPQHF.

The rearrangement joins TRBV24-1 to TRBJ1-4; a possible D gene is TRBD1 (6 bases). There are 13 residues in the CDR3. Trimming pared 10 bases from V and 7 bases from J, leaving 15 bases between. Germline V gene data show CDR1 as KGHDR and CDR2 as SFDVKD. The CDR3 spells CATKQGVSEKLFF. The CDR3 DNA reads as TGTGCCACGAAACAGGGTGTGTCTGAAAAACTGTTTTTT.

Here the CDR3 DNA reads TGCAGCGCCGGGGCGCAGGGGGGCGAGCAGTACTTC. Translated, it gives CSAGAQGGEQYF. J is TRBJ2-7 and V is TRBV29-1, with TRBD1 as a possible D gene (7 bases). This CDR3 spans 12 amino acids. V was pared by 7 bases and J by 6 bases, with 16 bases between. Germline-derived CDR1 and CDR2 are SQVTM and ANQGSEA.

J is TRBJ1-4 and V is TRBV30; 8 nucleotides align to TRBD1. The germline CDR1 and CDR2 sequences are GTSNPN and SVGIG (reference sequence). The CDR3 is 14 amino acids. With V trimmed by 3 bases and J by 2 bases, 2 bases remained unmatched. CDR3 amino acids: CAWRRQGTNEKLFF. The CDR3 nucleotides read TGTGCCTGGAGAAGACAGGGGACTAATGAAAAACTGTTTTTT.

The chain employs TRBV4-1 and TRBJ2-3, with 8 bases identical to TRBD2. Germline V CDR1 and CDR2: MGHRA, YSYEKL. After removal of 0 bases from V and 4 bases from J, the junction contained 9 bases not matched to a gene. The CDR3 totals 17 residues. CDR3 nucleotide sequence: TGCGCCAGCAGCCAAGACGGAACGGGGGGGGCCGCAGATACGCAGTATTTT. Translated: CASSQDGTGGAADTQYF.

The rearrangement links TRBV6-2 or TRBV6-3 to TRBJ1-2; unclear D gene. Germline V CDR1 and CDR2: MNHEY, SVGEGT. The CDR3 loop spans 13 amino acids. The germline V and J ends were trimmed by 2 bases and 2 bases, with 6 bases remaining between them. The CDR3 loop reads CASSYVGNYGYTF. The DNA for the CDR3 is TGTGCCAGCAGTTACGTCGGGAACTATGGCTACACCTTC.

This sequence joins TRBV5-5 and TRBJ2-1, with 10 bases fitting TRBD2. V lost 3 bases to trimming and J lost 6 bases; unmatched junction nucleotides: 9. Per germline, CDR1 SGHKS and CDR2 YYEKEE (reference sequence). This CDR3 spans 16 amino acids. DNA for the CDR3: TGTGCCAGCAGCTGGCCAAGCGGGGGGGCTGGCAATGAGCAGTTCTTC. Encoded protein: CASSWPSGGAGNEQFF.